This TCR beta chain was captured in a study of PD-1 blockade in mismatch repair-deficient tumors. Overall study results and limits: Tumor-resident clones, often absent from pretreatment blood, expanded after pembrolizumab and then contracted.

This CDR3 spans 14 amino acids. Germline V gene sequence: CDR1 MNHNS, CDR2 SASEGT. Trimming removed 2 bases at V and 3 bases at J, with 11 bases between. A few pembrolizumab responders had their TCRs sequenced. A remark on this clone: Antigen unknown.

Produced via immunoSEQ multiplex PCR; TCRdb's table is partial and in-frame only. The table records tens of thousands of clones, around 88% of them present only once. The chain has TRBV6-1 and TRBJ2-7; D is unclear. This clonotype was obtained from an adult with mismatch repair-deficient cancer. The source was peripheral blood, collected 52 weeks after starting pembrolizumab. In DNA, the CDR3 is TGTGCCAGCAGTGAACTGGGGAATAACTACGAGCAGTACTTC. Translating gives CASSELGNNYEQYF.